The T cell receptor beta chain described here comes from a study of T cell changes during pregnancy in multiple sclerosis. The junction had 5 bases not matched to a gene; V was cut back by 3 bases and J by 3 bases. The CDR3 totals 14 residues. In germline, CDR1 is SGHDN, CDR2 FVKESK. Profiled with immunoSEQ multiplex PCR; TCRdb holds only in-frame clones, not every one. The data hold tens of thousands of clones, with 93% observed a single time. The chain links TRBV14 to TRBJ2-7; 7 nucleotides line up with TRBD2. This specimen was CD8+ T cells from peripheral blood mononuclear cells, taken after pregnancy. The TCR comes from a female donor with multiple sclerosis, enrolled in a pregnancy study. The CDR3 region is CASSHMRGIYEQYF. The CDR3 region has the DNA TGTGCCAGCAGCCATATGCGGGGGATCTACGAGCAGTACTTC.